The T cell receptor (beta chain) under discussion was sequenced for a study of shared clonotypes between healthy human individuals. Findings and caveats of the study: With several donors compared, 4% to 5% of naive CD4 clonotypes were shared.

Germline CDR1 SGHNT, CDR2 YYREEE (reference sequence). This CDR3 comprises 14 residues. V lost 1 base, J lost 1 base, and 9 bases lay in between. CD45RA+ naive and CD45RA-negative memory subsets were separated from CD4+ cells. Of note for this clone: Its antigen is unidentified.

In the authors' workflow: Filtering of immunoSEQ junctional sequences could not match full-length read filtering. Sequenced by immunoSEQ multiplex PCR; TCRdb stores in-frame clones only, minus some. V and J calls plus clone size are reproduced from that table; the DNA served to infer D and trimming. Among 2 million to 2.5 million clones listed, around 92% were seen once. This sequence joins TRBV5-4 and TRBJ2-7; tentative D call: TRBD1 (5 bases). This TCR derives from a young man in good health. Some clones in this sample may be carry-over from other donors' samples. The source material was naive CD4+ T cells from PBMCs. Subset in this sample: CD45RA+ positively selected. CDR3 in amino acids: CASSLFPGSYEQYF. CDR3 DNA: TGTGCCAGCAGCTTGTTTCCAGGGTCCTACGAGCAGTACTTC.